This is a list of T cell receptor beta chains from one sample in a study of blood T cell repertoires in COVID-19. Repertoires were generated with immunoSEQ multiplex PCR, while TCRdb's copy carries only in-frame clones and drops some. This sample has tens of thousands of clones; 85% occur once, and the top ten carry roughly 40%. Sequences were obtained from peripheral blood. The receptor source for this set is a man aged 80 or over with acute or convalescent COVID-19. CDR3s include the opening cysteine and the closing phenylalanine or tryptophan. Each record gives: J gene, D gene, V gene, clone size, CDR3 protein, CDR3 DNA. D genes are given only for firm matches. A clone size is listed for some rows: how often the clone was seen (once, few, many), or a class if it is expanded.

J gene: TRBJ2-7; D gene: TRBD2; V gene: TRBV9; clone size: -; CDR3 protein: CASSVGLAGSYEQYF; CDR3 DNA: TGTGCCAGCAGCGTAGGGTTAGCGGGATCCTACGAGCAGTACTTC
J gene: TRBJ2-7; D gene: -; V gene: TRBV7-9; clone size: -; CDR3 protein: CASSLARGRDEQYF; CDR3 DNA: TGTGCCAGCAGCTTGGCGCGGGGCAGGGACGAGCAGTACTTC
J gene: TRBJ1-1; D gene: -; V gene: TRBV3-1/TRBV3-2; clone size: -; CDR3 protein: CASSQEAQAAMNTEAFF; CDR3 DNA: TGTGCCAGCAGCCAAGAGGCCCAGGCAGCCATGAACACTGAAGCTTTCTTT
J gene: TRBJ1-4; D gene: TRBD1; V gene: TRBV7-9; clone size: few; CDR3 protein: CASSLLGDREGEKLFF; CDR3 DNA: TGTGCCAGCAGCCTCCTCGGGGACAGGGAAGGTGAAAAACTGTTTTTT
J gene: TRBJ1-1; D gene: TRBD1; V gene: TRBV27; clone size: -; CDR3 protein: CASSPTYRGQYTEAFF; CDR3 DNA: TGTGCCAGCAGCCCTACTTACAGGGGGCAGTACACTGAAGCTTTCTTT
J gene: TRBJ2-3; D gene: -; V gene: TRBV5-1; clone size: -; CDR3 protein: CASSLDKSSTDTQYF; CDR3 DNA: TGCGCCAGCAGCTTGGATAAATCTAGCACAGATACGCAGTATTTT
J gene: TRBJ2-2; D gene: -; V gene: TRBV2; clone size: -; CDR3 protein: CASRGLASGTGELFF; CDR3 DNA: TGTGCCAGCAGAGGGCTAGCGTCTGGCACCGGGGAGCTGTTTTTT
J gene: TRBJ1-3; D gene: -; V gene: TRBV10-2; clone size: -; CDR3 protein: CASSFDRSSGNTIYF; CDR3 DNA: TGCGCCAGCAGTTTCGACAGAAGCTCTGGAAACACCATATATTTT
J gene: TRBJ2-1; D gene: TRBD2; V gene: TRBV5-6; clone size: -; CDR3 protein: CASSGPPPPGTRSYNEQFF; CDR3 DNA: TGTGCCAGCAGCGGGCCTCCCCCCCCCGGGACTAGGTCCTACAATGAGCAGTTCTTC
J gene: TRBJ2-5; D gene: -; V gene: TRBV6-5; clone size: -; CDR3 protein: CASTVSQTQYF; CDR3 DNA: TGTGCCAGCACCGTCAGTCAGACCCAGTACTTC
J gene: TRBJ1-1; D gene: -; V gene: TRBV19; clone size: once; CDR3 protein: CASSSSGLGNTEAFF; CDR3 DNA: TGTGCCAGTAGTTCCTCGGGACTCGGGAACACTGAAGCTTTCTTT
J gene: TRBJ1-1; D gene: TRBD1; V gene: TRBV6-2/TRBV6-3; clone size: -; CDR3 protein: CASSYGTGVSDEAFF; CDR3 DNA: TGTGCCAGCAGTTACGGGACAGGGGTTTCGGATGAAGCTTTCTTT
J gene: TRBJ1-1; D gene: -; V gene: TRBV2; clone size: -; CDR3 protein: CASRDLGVGVAFF; CDR3 DNA: TGTGCCAGCAGAGACTTAGGGGTAGGAGTGGCTTTCTTT
J gene: TRBJ1-5; D gene: -; V gene: TRBV30; clone size: once; CDR3 protein: CAWSPGIDQPQHF; CDR3 DNA: TGTGCCTGGAGTCCGGGGATCGATCAGCCCCAGCATTTT
J gene: TRBJ2-2; D gene: TRBD2; V gene: TRBV9; clone size: -; CDR3 protein: CASSPAMGLGAGELFF; CDR3 DNA: TGTGCCAGCAGCCCTGCTATGGGACTAGGGGCCGGGGAGCTGTTTTTT
J gene: TRBJ1-3; D gene: -; V gene: TRBV27; clone size: few; CDR3 protein: CASSLSGGYAAGNTIYF; CDR3 DNA: TGTGCCAGCAGCCTATCGGGGGGATACGCTGCTGGAAACACCATATATTTT
J gene: TRBJ2-1; D gene: TRBD2; V gene: TRBV7-6; clone size: once; CDR3 protein: CASSSGLAAGGSYNEQFF; CDR3 DNA: TGTGCCAGCAGCTCCGGACTAGCGGCAGGGGGGTCCTACAATGAGCAGTTCTTC
J gene: TRBJ2-2; D gene: TRBD2; V gene: TRBV4-3; clone size: -; CDR3 protein: CASSQDVAGGPDTGELFF; CDR3 DNA: TGCGCCAGCAGCCAAGACGTAGCGGGAGGGCCCGACACCGGGGAGCTGTTTTTT
J gene: TRBJ2-1; D gene: TRBD2; V gene: TRBV6-5; clone size: -; CDR3 protein: CASSFGTSNFNEQFF; CDR3 DNA: TGTGCCAGCAGTTTCGGGACTAGCAACTTCAATGAGCAGTTCTTC
J gene: TRBJ2-2; D gene: -; V gene: TRBV28; clone size: -; CDR3 protein: CATLRTIAGELFF; CDR3 DNA: TGTGCCACCCTGCGGACAATTGCCGGGGAGCTGTTTTTT
J gene: TRBJ2-7; D gene: -; V gene: TRBV5-1; clone size: once; CDR3 protein: CASSLSLAPLTEQYF; CDR3 DNA: TGCGCCAGCAGCTTGTCCCTAGCGCCATTAACCGAGCAGTACTTC
J gene: TRBJ2-3; D gene: -; V gene: TRBV27; clone size: -; CDR3 protein: CASSLRSGVGPDTQYF; CDR3 DNA: TGTGCCAGCAGTTTAAGGTCGGGAGTGGGGCCAGATACGCAGTATTTT
J gene: TRBJ2-2; D gene: -; V gene: TRBV12-3/TRBV12-4; clone size: few; CDR3 protein: CASSFVTGGELFF; CDR3 DNA: TGTGCCAGCAGTTTTGTAACCGGCGGGGAGCTGTTTTTT
J gene: TRBJ1-1; D gene: -; V gene: TRBV9; clone size: -; CDR3 protein: CASSGFEGTEAFF; CDR3 DNA: TGTGCCAGCAGCGGATTCGAGGGCACTGAAGCTTTCTTT
J gene: TRBJ2-2; D gene: -; V gene: TRBV4-3; clone size: few; CDR3 protein: CASSQDPSSGELFF; CDR3 DNA: TGCGCCAGCAGCCAAGATCCCAGTTCCGGGGAGCTGTTTTTT
J gene: TRBJ2-3; D gene: TRBD2; V gene: TRBV27; clone size: -; CDR3 protein: CASWASGGWGTDTQYF; CDR3 DNA: TGTGCCAGCTGGGCTAGCGGCGGATGGGGCACAGATACGCAGTATTTT
J gene: TRBJ1-6; D gene: TRBD1; V gene: TRBV28; clone size: -; CDR3 protein: CASSLSAGTENSPLHF; CDR3 DNA: TGTGCCAGCAGTTTATCAGCTGGGACAGAGAATTCACCCCTCCACTTT
J gene: TRBJ2-7; D gene: TRBD1; V gene: TRBV6-1; clone size: -; CDR3 protein: CASSEGTGRYEQYF; CDR3 DNA: TGTGCCAGCAGTGAAGGGACAGGGCGGTACGAGCAGTACTTC
J gene: TRBJ2-7; D gene: -; V gene: TRBV18; clone size: -; CDR3 protein: CASRELIGYEQYF; CDR3 DNA: TGTGCCAGCCGAGAGTTAATTGGTTACGAGCAGTACTTC
J gene: TRBJ2-3; D gene: -; V gene: TRBV29-1; clone size: -; CDR3 protein: CSVGGGPTDTQYF; CDR3 DNA: TGCAGCGTTGGGGGGGGCCCCACAGATACGCAGTATTTT
J gene: TRBJ2-2; D gene: TRBD2; V gene: TRBV7-9; clone size: -; CDR3 protein: CASLSGTNTGELFF; CDR3 DNA: TGTGCCAGTTTAAGCGGGACGAACACCGGGGAGCTGTTTTTT
J gene: TRBJ1-2; D gene: -; V gene: TRBV19; clone size: few; CDR3 protein: CASGTGFYGYTF; CDR3 DNA: TGTGCCAGTGGAACAGGGTTTTATGGCTACACCTTC
J gene: TRBJ2-1; D gene: -; V gene: TRBV5-1; clone size: medium-sized; CDR3 protein: CASTRLGTSGYNEQFF; CDR3 DNA: TGCGCCAGCACTCGACTGGGAACCTCGGGGTACAATGAGCAGTTCTTC
J gene: TRBJ2-7; D gene: -; V gene: TRBV11-3; clone size: -; CDR3 protein: CASSLVQGGEQYF; CDR3 DNA: TGTGCCAGCAGCTTAGTGCAGGGCGGCGAGCAGTACTTC
J gene: TRBJ1-1; D gene: TRBD1; V gene: TRBV7-2; clone size: -; CDR3 protein: CASSSDRLAEAFF; CDR3 DNA: TGTGCCAGCAGCTCGGACAGGCTGGCTGAAGCTTTCTTT
J gene: TRBJ2-2; D gene: TRBD1; V gene: TRBV5-6; clone size: -; CDR3 protein: CASSLGQVATGELFF; CDR3 DNA: TGTGCCAGCAGCCTAGGACAGGTAGCCACCGGGGAGCTGTTTTTT
J gene: TRBJ1-1; D gene: -; V gene: TRBV5-1; clone size: once; CDR3 protein: CASSARTGATEAFF; CDR3 DNA: TGCGCCAGCAGCGCCCGCACAGGAGCAACTGAAGCTTTCTTT
J gene: TRBJ2-1; D gene: TRBD2; V gene: TRBV3-1/TRBV3-2; clone size: once; CDR3 protein: CASSLRLAGGYNEQFF; CDR3 DNA: TGTGCCAGCAGCTTGAGACTAGCGGGAGGCTACAATGAGCAGTTCTTC
J gene: TRBJ1-4; D gene: TRBD1; V gene: TRBV28; clone size: -; CDR3 protein: CASTFLWTGSNEKLFF; CDR3 DNA: TGTGCCAGCACTTTCCTCTGGACAGGGTCTAATGAAAAACTGTTTTTT
J gene: TRBJ2-7; D gene: -; V gene: TRBV21-1; clone size: few; CDR3 protein: CASRLALSSYEQYF; CDR3 DNA: TGTGCCAGCAGACTAGCCTTAAGCTCCTACGAGCAGTACTTC
J gene: TRBJ2-7; D gene: TRBD1; V gene: TRBV28; clone size: -; CDR3 protein: CASSPTRGQAYEQYF; CDR3 DNA: TGTGCCAGCAGTCCAACCCGGGGACAGGCCTACGAGCAGTACTTC
J gene: TRBJ1-2; D gene: -; V gene: TRBV29-1; clone size: once; CDR3 protein: CSVEQGSAYGYTF; CDR3 DNA: TGCAGCGTTGAACAGGGGTCGGCCTATGGCTACACCTTC
J gene: TRBJ2-1; D gene: TRBD2; V gene: TRBV9; clone size: once; CDR3 protein: CASSVVGRAYNEQFF; CDR3 DNA: TGTGCCAGCAGCGTAGTCGGGAGGGCCTACAATGAGCAGTTCTTC
J gene: TRBJ2-5; D gene: TRBD1; V gene: TRBV19; clone size: -; CDR3 protein: CASSSLSGTGDQETQYF; CDR3 DNA: TGTGCCAGTAGTAGCCTTTCCGGGACAGGGGACCAAGAGACCCAGTACTTC
J gene: TRBJ1-1; D gene: -; V gene: TRBV3-1/TRBV3-2; clone size: -; CDR3 protein: CASRLQGIGTEAFF; CDR3 DNA: TGTGCCAGCAGGCTACAGGGAATTGGAACTGAAGCTTTCTTT
J gene: TRBJ2-7; D gene: TRBD1; V gene: TRBV28; clone size: -; CDR3 protein: CASNPLTGPSYEQYF; CDR3 DNA: TGTGCCAGCAACCCATTGACAGGGCCCTCCTACGAGCAGTACTTC
J gene: TRBJ1-6; D gene: TRBD1; V gene: TRBV18; clone size: -; CDR3 protein: CASSPRQGDSPLHF; CDR3 DNA: TGTGCCAGCTCACCACGACAGGGGGACTCACCCCTCCACTTT